What follows are 27 T cell receptor beta chains derived from one specimen sequenced in a study of blood T cells in healthy people across ages. Primed by a sample-barcoded 5' primer and a J-beta primer mix, a second PCR proceeded for about 6 to 11 cycles. TCRdb recomputed calls from the 5' RACE reads with MiXCR, one row per CDR3 protein. This table holds 1.5 million to 1.8 million distinct CDR3 sequences, roughly 43% found once. The sequenced sample was blood. These receptors were taken from a woman in her late teens or twenties in good health.

The chain carries TRBV13 and TRBJ2-1; 12 bases map to TRBD2. CDR3 length: 18 residues. Germline CDR1 PRHDT, CDR2 FYEKMQ (reference sequence). Trimming took 4 bases from V and 4 from J; bases not matched to a gene: 11. This chain's CDR3 is CASSSPTSGGQRYNEQFF. The CDR3 DNA reads as TGTGCCAGCAGCTCCCCGACTAGCGGGGGCCAAAGATACAATGAGCAGTTCTTC. Full variable domain (missing parts from reference TRBV13 and TRBJ2-1): AAGVIQSPRHLIKEKRETATLKCYPIPRHDTVYWYQQGPGQDPQFLISFYEKMQSDKGSIPDRFSAQQFSDYHSELNMSSLELGDSALYFCASSSPTSGGQRYNEQFFGPGTRLTVL.

This chain links TRBV4-1 with TRBJ1-6, with no clear D. Trimming left V 1 base short and J 7 bases short, with 17 bases between. This CDR3 comprises 17 residues. Germline-derived CDR1 and CDR2 are MGHRA and YSYEKL. Here the CDR3 reads CASSQVPVATRNSPLHF. CDR3 DNA sequence: TGCGCCAGCAGCCAAGTTCCCGTGGCGACAAGAAATTCACCCCTCCACTTT.

This chain links TRBV12-3 or TRBV12-4 with TRBJ1-5; D possibly corresponds to TRBD1 (5 bases). This CDR3 spans 16 amino acids. The V end was cut by 1 base, the J end by 0 bases, with 10 bases between. The CDR3 loop reads CASSLDDSHSNQPQHF. The CDR3 DNA reads as TGTGCCAGCAGTTTAGACGACAGCCATAGCAATCAGCCCCAGCATTTT.

This clonotype was seen once. Since a much larger clone is just one base distant, this may be a read error. This sequence joins TRBV29-1 and TRBJ2-1; TRBD2 agrees at 7 bases. With the DNA end fitting TRBJ2-7 better, the J assignment may be wrong. The CDR3 spans 13 residues. The germline V gene has CDR1 SQVTM and CDR2 ANQGSEA. DNA for the CDR3: TGCAGCGTTCTCACTAGCGCATACAATGAGCAGTACTTC. It codes for CSVLTSAYNEQYF.

The chain employs TRBV20-1 and TRBJ2-1; 7 bases agree with TRBD2. The DNA end favors TRBJ2-7, so the J call may be wrong. Germline V gene data show CDR1 as DFQATT and CDR2 as SNEGSKA (reference sequence). This CDR3 region has 15 residues. CDR3 sequence reads: CSARRPSGPYNEQYF. The CDR3 nucleotides read TGCAGTGCTAGAAGACCTAGCGGCCCCTACAATGAGCAGTACTTC.

This clonotype was detected only once. The DNA of the CDR3 is TGTGCCATCAGTGACCTGGGCCTTGGGACCTACAATGAGCAGTTCTTC. Translating it yields CAISDLGLGTYNEQFF. This chain connects TRBV10-3 to TRBJ2-1; D uncertain. The CDR3 length is 16 residues. In germline, CDR1 is ENHRY, CDR2 SYGVKD. V was clipped by 3 bases and J by 2 bases, with 14 bases between them.

A few counts support this clonotype. This chain connects TRBV20-1 to TRBJ2-1; TRBD1 agrees at 10 bases. Trimming at V came to 0 bases and at J to 8 bases, leaving 7 bases not matched to a gene. The CDR3 contains 15 residues. Germline CDR1 DFQATT, CDR2 SNEGSKA (reference sequence). The CDR3 DNA is TGCAGTGCTAGAGACCCGGACAGGGGGGTCCATGAGCAGTTCTTC. This encodes CSARDPDRGVHEQFF.

This clonotype was picked up a small number of times. The V call is TRBV12-3 or TRBV12-4, the J call TRBJ1-1; D gene unclear. V was cut by 2 bases and J by 7 bases, with 5 bases left in between. The CDR3 contains 11 residues. The CDR3 reads CASSLMGEAFF. CDR3 nucleotide sequence: TGTGCCAGCAGTTTAATGGGTGAAGCTTTCTTT.

At least ten counts were recorded for this clonotype. V gene TRBV7-2 combines with J gene TRBJ2-1; D ambiguous. This CDR3 contains 14 residues. The V and J ends lost 1 base and 4 bases respectively, with 8 bases between them. Germline CDR1 and CDR2: SGHTA and FQGNSA. CDR3 nucleotide sequence: TGTGCCAGCAGCTTAGGACCAGTTTACAATGAGCAGTTCTTC. Translated: CASSLGPVYNEQFF.

This clonotype was observed a few times. The chain recombines TRBV6-1 with TRBJ2-7; TRBD1 might be the D (6 bases). There are 15 residues in the CDR3. V lost 6 bases and J lost 4, with 19 bases in between. Germline V CDR1 and CDR2: MNHNS, SASEGT. For the CDR3, the DNA is TGTGCCAGCAGACCTTCCAGGGGTTCGGTTTACGAGCAGTACTTC. Protein sequence: CASRPSRGSVYEQYF.

This chain links TRBV13 with TRBJ2-1; D unclear. Germline CDR1 PRHDT, CDR2 FYEKMQ (reference sequence). Trimming left V 7 bases short and J 7 bases short, with 14 bases between. The CDR3 is 13 amino acids. The DNA for the CDR3 is TGTGCCAGCAAACTGACCGAGGAGAATGAGCAGTTCTTC. Translation: CASKLTEENEQFF.

This clonotype was observed a few times. This rearrangement joins TRBV18 to TRBJ2-4; D is ambiguous. The germline CDR1 and CDR2 sequences are KGHSH and LQKENI. V dropped 4 bases and J dropped 8 bases, with 6 bases sitting between them. The CDR3 has 11 residues. DNA of the CDR3: TGTGCCAGCTCACGAGACGACATTCAGTACTTC. It specifies CASSRDDIQYF.

V gene TRBV29-1 combines with J gene TRBJ2-7; D is unresolved. The CDR3 is made up of 13 amino acids. With 7 bases removed from V and 2 bases from J, the gap between germline ends came to 15 bases. CDR1 and CDR2 from the germline V gene are SQVTM and ANQGSEA. The chain's CDR3 is CSATNGITYEQYF. CDR3 sequence (DNA): TGCAGCGCTACCAACGGCATAACCTACGAGCAGTACTTC.

This clonotype has just a few counts. This chain uses TRBV12-3 or TRBV12-4 with TRBJ1-4; TRBD1 might be the D (5 bases). There are 11 residues in the CDR3. The germline V and J ends were trimmed by 6 bases and 16 bases, with 15 bases remaining between them. CDR3 amino acids: CASRPRAVWFF. The CDR3 DNA is TGTGCCAGCAGGCCCAGGGCCGTGTGGTTTTTT.

This chain links TRBV6-5 with TRBJ2-3; 9 bases are a match to TRBD1. V shed 6 bases, J shed 0 bases, and the junction held 7 bases outside the gene matches. CDR3 size: 16 residues. Germline CDR1 MNHEY, CDR2 SVGAGI. CDR3 in amino acids: CASRPRTGASTDTQYF. CDR3 in DNA: TGTGCCAGCAGACCCCGGACAGGGGCGAGCACAGATACGCAGTATTTT.

The rearrangement joins TRBV18 to TRBJ1-6; the D is unclear. With 3 bases removed from V and 4 bases from J, the gap between germline ends came to 10 bases. CDR3 size: 15 residues. Germline loops: CDR1 KGHSH, CDR2 LQKENI. The CDR3 loop is CASSPAPAYNSPLHF. Written as DNA, the CDR3 is TGTGCCAGCTCACCTGCCCCCGCGTATAATTCACCCCTCCACTTT.

The gene calls are TRBV20-1 and TRBJ1-1, with no clear D. The CDR3 runs 13 residues. Per germline, CDR1 DFQATT and CDR2 SNEGSKA (reference sequence). V dropped 4 bases and J dropped 5 bases, with 14 bases sitting between them. The CDR3 region has the DNA TGCAGTGCTACATTGACAAGTGGGACTGAAGCTTTCTTT. This translates into CSATLTSGTEAFF.

The chain has TRBV6-2 or TRBV6-3 and TRBJ2-4; no clear D. With the DNA end fitting TRBJ2-7 better, the J assignment may be wrong. Germline V lookup: CDR1 MNHEY, CDR2 SVGEGT. CDR3 size: 15 residues. This chain's CDR3 is CASSSLRGLNYEQYF. For the CDR3, the DNA is TGTGCCAGCAGTTCCCTCCGAGGATTAAACTACGAGCAGTACTTC.

This sequence joins TRBV6-1 and TRBJ2-1; D is perhaps TRBD2 (5 bases). The CDR3 runs 16 residues. Trimming took 0 bases from V and 9 from J, leaving 18 bases between them. CDR1 MNHNS and CDR2 SASEGT come from the germline V gene. The chain's CDR3 is CASSEARLARQFEQFF. CDR3 bases: TGTGCCAGCAGTGAAGCGCGGCTAGCCCGTCAGTTTGAGCAGTTCTTC.

This clonotype turned up a few times. The chain joins TRBV11-2 to TRBJ2-7, with D possibly called TRBD1 or TRBD2 (5 bases each). V was pared by 5 bases and J by 2 bases, with 19 bases between. The germline gives CDR1 SGHAT, CDR2 FQNNGV. The CDR3 runs 16 residues. In nucleotides, the CDR3 is TGTGCCAGCAGCCCTCTGCGTGGGACGCGTACCTACGAGCAGTACTTC. It encodes CASSPLRGTRTYEQYF.

This clonotype was seen more than once but under ten times. The V gene is TRBV29-1, the J gene TRBJ2-1; 10 bases match TRBD2. Looked up from germline, CDR1 is SQVTM and CDR2 is ANQGSEA. The V and J ends lost 6 bases and 12 bases, in that order; junction bases with no gene match: 5. The CDR3 length is 11 residues. The DNA for the CDR3 is TGCAGCGTGGACTCTAGCGGGGGGCAGTTCTTC. Translated, it gives CSVDSSGGQFF.

In this sample, this clonotype turned up a few times. The chain uses TRBV25-1 and TRBJ1-4; D is ambiguous. CDR3 size: 14 residues. CDR1 is MGHDK, CDR2 SYGVNS, per germline. Trimming removed 2 bases from V and 8 bases from J, with 12 bases in between. CDR3 sequence (DNA): TGTGCCAGCAGTGAAATAGGGCCGGGGGAAAAACTGTTTTTT. Translation: CASSEIGPGEKLFF.

The chain joins TRBV6-1 to TRBJ2-1; no clear D. V gave up 0 bases and J gave up 10 bases, with 10 bases separating them. This CDR3 is built from 13 residues. Germline-derived CDR1 and CDR2 are MNHNS and SASEGT. CDR3 sequence (DNA): TGTGCCAGCAGTGAAGCGTTCCGGGCCGAGCAGTTCTTC. This gives the protein CASSEAFRAEQFF.

The rearrangement links TRBV20-1 to TRBJ2-7, with D hard to call. Germline CDR1 and CDR2: DFQATT and SNEGSKA (reference sequence). The CDR3 consists of 14 residues. V lost 3 bases and J 4 bases, leaving 16 bases between the germline ends. CDR3 sequence reads: CSASRPYRPYEQYF. DNA of the CDR3: TGCAGTGCTAGTCGCCCTTACCGACCATACGAGCAGTACTTC.

The V call is TRBV27, the J call TRBJ2-4, with TRBD2 matching over 7 bases. The V gene's germline CDR1 is MNHEY and CDR2 SMNVEV (reference sequence). V lost 5 bases and J lost 1; bases outside the gene matches: 2. There are 14 residues in the CDR3. CDR3 in DNA: TGTGCCAGCAGTGGGGAGGGGGCCAAAAACATTCAGTACTTC. Protein product: CASSGEGAKNIQYF.

V is TRBV12-3 or TRBV12-4 and J is TRBJ2-2; 8 positions agree with TRBD1. This CDR3 has 15 residues. V gave up 1 base and J gave up 6 bases; unmatched junction bases: 4. This chain's CDR3 is CASSLGTGFSGELFF. CDR3 sequence (DNA): TGTGCCAGCAGTTTAGGGACAGGGTTTTCCGGGGAGCTGTTTTTT.

This clonotype was observed a handful of times. The chain uses TRBV9 and TRBJ2-1; 9 bases fit TRBD1. The J call may be incorrect, as the DNA end agrees better with TRBJ2-7. The CDR3 loop spans 20 amino acids. The germline gives CDR1 SGDLS, CDR2 YYNGEE. The CDR3 loop is CASSVAFGTGIGRGYNEQYF. CDR3 sequence (DNA): TGTGCCAGCAGCGTAGCTTTCGGGACAGGGATAGGTAGGGGCTACAATGAGCAGTACTTC.